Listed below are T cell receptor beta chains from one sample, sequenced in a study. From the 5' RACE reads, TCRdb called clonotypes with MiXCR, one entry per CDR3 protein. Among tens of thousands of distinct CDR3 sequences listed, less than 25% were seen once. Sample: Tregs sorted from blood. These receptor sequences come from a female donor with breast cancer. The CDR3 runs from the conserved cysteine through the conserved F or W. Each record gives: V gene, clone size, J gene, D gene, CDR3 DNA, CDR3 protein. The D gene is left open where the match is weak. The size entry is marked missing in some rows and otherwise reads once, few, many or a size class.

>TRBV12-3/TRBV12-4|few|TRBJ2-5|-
TGTGCCAGCAGTTTAAACGGGGAGACCCAGTACTTC
CASSLNGETQYF
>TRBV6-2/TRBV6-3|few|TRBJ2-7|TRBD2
TGTGCCAGCAGGAGAGTAGCGGGAGGGAGTGCCTACGAGCAGTACTTC
CASRRVAGGSAYEQYF
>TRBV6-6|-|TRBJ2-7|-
TGTGCCAGCAGTTACCCGGGGATCTACGAGCAGTACTTC
CASSYPGIYEQYF
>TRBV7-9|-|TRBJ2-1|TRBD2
TGTGCCAGCAGCGGCCCCAGCGGGGATACCTACAATGAGCAGTTCTTC
CASSGPSGDTYNEQFF
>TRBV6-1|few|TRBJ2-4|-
TGTGCCAGCAGTGACCACAGGGTTGGGTTCCACCCCCCGGCCAAAAACATTCAGTACTTC
CASSDHRVGFHPPAKNIQYF
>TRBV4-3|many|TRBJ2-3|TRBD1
TGCGCCAGCAGCCAAGATTTGACCGGGACAGGGAGAACTTCCACAGATACGCAGTATTTT
CASSQDLTGTGRTSTDTQYF
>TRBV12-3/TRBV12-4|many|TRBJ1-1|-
TGTGCCAGCAGATCCACCCTTGGGGTCGACAAAATTGAAGCTTTCTTT
CASRSTLGVDKIEAFF
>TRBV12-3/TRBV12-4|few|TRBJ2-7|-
TGTGCCAGCAGGCGGACAGATTCCTACGAGCAGTACTTC
CASRRTDSYEQYF
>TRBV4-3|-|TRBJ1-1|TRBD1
TGCGCCAGCAGCCAGCGGGACAGGGGGCTTAGTGAAGCTTTCTTT
CASSQRDRGLSEAFF
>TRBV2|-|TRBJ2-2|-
TGTGCCAGCAGAGTAATTGACACCGGGGAGCTGTTTTTT
CASRVIDTGELFF
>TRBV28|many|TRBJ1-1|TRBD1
TGTGCCAGCAGGGGGACAGGGGGCACTGAAGCTTTCTTT
CASRGTGGTEAFF
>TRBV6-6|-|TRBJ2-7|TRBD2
TGTGCCAGCAGTAAACTAGCGCCGAACTCCTACGAGCAGTACTTC
CASSKLAPNSYEQYF
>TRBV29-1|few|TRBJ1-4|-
TGCAGCGTTGGGGCAGACGATATGGTAGAGGAAAAACTGTTTTTT
CSVGADDMVEEKLFF
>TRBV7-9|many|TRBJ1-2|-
TGTGCCAGCAGCTTTGGATATGGCTACACCTTC
CASSFGYGYTF
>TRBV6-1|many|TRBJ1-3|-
TGTGCCAGCAGTGAAGCTGGCAGAAACACCATATATTTT
CASSEAGRNTIYF
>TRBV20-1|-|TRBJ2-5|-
TGCAGTGCTAGAGATCACTACTCAGAGACCCAGTACTTC
CSARDHYSETQYF
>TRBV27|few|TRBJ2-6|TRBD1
TGTGCCAGCAGCTCCGGGACAGCAAGCTCTGGGGCCAACGTCCTGACTTTC
CASSSGTASSGANVLTF
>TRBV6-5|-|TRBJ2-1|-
TGTGCCAGCAGTCTCGTGGGGGGCGATGAGCAGTTCTTC
CASSLVGGDEQFF
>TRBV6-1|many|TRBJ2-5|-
TGTGCCAGCACAGGGGGGGACAGCCAAGAGACCCAGTACTTC
CASTGGDSQETQYF
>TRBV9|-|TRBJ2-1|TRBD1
TGTGCCAGCAGCGTAGCTGGACAGGGTAATAAGCAGTTCTTC
CASSVAGQGNKQFF
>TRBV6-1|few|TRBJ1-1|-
TGTGCCAGCAGTGAAGGGTTGATCATGAACACTGAAGCTTTCTTT
CASSEGLIMNTEAFF
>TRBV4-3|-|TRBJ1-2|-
TGCGCCAGCAGCCAAGACAAGGCAGGAGATGGCTACACCTTC
CASSQDKAGDGYTF
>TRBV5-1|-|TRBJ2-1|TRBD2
TGCGCCAGCAGCTCAGGACCAGCGGGAGTTGCCTACAATGGGCAGTTCTTC
CASSSGPAGVAYNGQFF
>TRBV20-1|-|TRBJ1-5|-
TGCAGTGTTAGAGATCCAGGGTTTGGTCAGCCCCAGCATTTT
CSVRDPGFGQPQHF
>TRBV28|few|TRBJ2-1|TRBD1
TGTGCCAGCAGTTTATTACAGGGGGTCTACCGGACCTCCTACAATGAGCAGTTCTTC
CASSLLQGVYRTSYNEQFF
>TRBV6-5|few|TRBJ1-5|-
TGTGCCAGCTCATGGGGCCCAGGAGAATTCGACTTTAGCAATCAGCCCCAGCATTTT
CASSWGPGEFDFSNQPQHF
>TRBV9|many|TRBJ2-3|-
TGTGCCAGCAGCGTAGGAAATGTTGAAACAGATACGCAGTATTTT
CASSVGNVETDTQYF
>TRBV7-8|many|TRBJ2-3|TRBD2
TGTGCCAGCAGGAAAAGCCGCTCGGCGGGAGTTGGAGATACGCAGTATTTT
CASRKSRSAGVGDTQYF
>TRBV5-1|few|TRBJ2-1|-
TGCGCCAGCAAAAGCTCCTACAATGAGCAGTTCTTC
CASKSSYNEQFF
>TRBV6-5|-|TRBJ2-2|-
TGTGCCAGCAGTTATGGTGCGGCGGAGGCGAACACCGGGGAGCTGTTTTTT
CASSYGAAEANTGELFF
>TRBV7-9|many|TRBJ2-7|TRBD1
TGTGCCAGCAGCTTGAGCCAGGGGGTGGACGAGCAGTACTTC
CASSLSQGVDEQYF
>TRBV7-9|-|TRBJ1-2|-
TGTGCCAGCAGCCCCGGGGTCCGTTATGGCTACACCTTC
CASSPGVRYGYTF
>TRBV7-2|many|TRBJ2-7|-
TGTGCCAGCAGCTTAGACGTAAGCGAGCAGTACTTC
CASSLDVSEQYF
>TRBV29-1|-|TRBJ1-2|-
TGCAGCGTTGAATCACAGGGCGCCGGCTACACCTTC
CSVESQGAGYTF
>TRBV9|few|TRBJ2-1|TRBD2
TGTGCCAGCAGCGTCGCTAGCGGGGGATGGGATGAGCAGTTCTTC
CASSVASGGWDEQFF
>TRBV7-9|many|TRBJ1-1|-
TGTGCCAGCCAGCAAGTGGGGCTAAACACTGAAGCTTTCTTT
CASQQVGLNTEAFF
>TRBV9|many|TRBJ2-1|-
TGTGCCAGCAGCGTAGCTACGAGGAACGACAATGAGCAGTTCTTC
CASSVATRNDNEQFF
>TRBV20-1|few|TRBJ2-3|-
TGCAGTGCTAGAGTGGCGGAAGTCACAGATACGCAGTATTTT
CSARVAEVTDTQYF
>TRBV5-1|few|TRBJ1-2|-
TGCGCCAGCAGCTTGGATCCTGGGGCGGCTAACTATGGCTACACCTTC
CASSLDPGAANYGYTF
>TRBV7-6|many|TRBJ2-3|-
TGTGCCAGCAGCGGAGACCCTAACCCCACAGATACGCAGTATTTT
CASSGDPNPTDTQYF
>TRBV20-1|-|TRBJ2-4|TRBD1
TGCAGTGCTAGAGATCAGGGGGATCTAGCCAAAAACATTCAGTACTTC
CSARDQGDLAKNIQYF
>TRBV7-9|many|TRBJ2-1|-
TGTGCCAGCAGCTTAGGGATACGGAGGGAGCAGTTCTTC
CASSLGIRREQFF
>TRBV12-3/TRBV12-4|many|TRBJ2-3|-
TGTGCAACCAATGTATTAGGGGCCCCAGATACGCAGTATTTT
CATNVLGAPDTQYF
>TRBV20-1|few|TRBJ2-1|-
TGCAGTGCTAGATGGGACTCCAATGAGCAGTTCTTC
CSARWDSNEQFF
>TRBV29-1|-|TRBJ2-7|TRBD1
TGCAGCATTGAAGAGGGTGGGCAGGGGGCTTCAGAGCAGTACTTC
CSIEEGGQGASEQYF
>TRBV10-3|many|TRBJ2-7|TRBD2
TGTGCCATCAGTGGACTAGCGGGAGTAGAGCAGTACTTC
CAISGLAGVEQYF
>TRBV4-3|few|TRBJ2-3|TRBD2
TGCGCCAGCAGCCAAGATCTCCGACTAGCGGGAGTTACAGATACGCAGTATTTT
CASSQDLRLAGVTDTQYF